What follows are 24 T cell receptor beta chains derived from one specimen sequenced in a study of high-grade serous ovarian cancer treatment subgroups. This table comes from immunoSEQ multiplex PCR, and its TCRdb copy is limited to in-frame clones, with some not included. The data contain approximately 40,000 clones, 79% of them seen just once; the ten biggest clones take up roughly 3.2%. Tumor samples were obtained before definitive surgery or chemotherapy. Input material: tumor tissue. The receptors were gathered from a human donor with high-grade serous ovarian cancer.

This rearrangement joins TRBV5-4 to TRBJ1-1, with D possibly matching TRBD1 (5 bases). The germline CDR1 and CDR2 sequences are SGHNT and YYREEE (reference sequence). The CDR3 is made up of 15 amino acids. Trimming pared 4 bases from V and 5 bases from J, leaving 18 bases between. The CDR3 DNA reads TGTGCCAGCAGCGGGGAGAGGACGGGGCTGACTGAAGCTTTCTTT. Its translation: CASSGERTGLTEAFF.

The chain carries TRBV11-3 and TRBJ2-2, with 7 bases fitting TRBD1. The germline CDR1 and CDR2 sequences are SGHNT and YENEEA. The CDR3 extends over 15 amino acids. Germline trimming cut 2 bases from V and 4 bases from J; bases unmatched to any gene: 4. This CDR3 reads CASSLKGASTGELFF. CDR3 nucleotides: TGTGCCAGCAGCTTAAAGGGGGCAAGCACCGGGGAGCTGTTTTTT.

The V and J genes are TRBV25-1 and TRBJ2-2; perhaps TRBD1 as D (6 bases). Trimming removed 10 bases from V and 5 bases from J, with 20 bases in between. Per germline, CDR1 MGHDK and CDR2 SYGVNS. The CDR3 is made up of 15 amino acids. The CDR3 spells CATQPQGPETGELFF. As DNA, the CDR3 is TGTGCCACCCAACCACAGGGCCCCGAAACCGGGGAGCTGTTTTTT. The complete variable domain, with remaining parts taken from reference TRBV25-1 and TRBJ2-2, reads EADIYQTPRYLVIGTGKKITLECSQTMGHDKMYWYQQDPGMELHLIHYSYGVNSTEKGDLSSESTVSRIRTEHFPLTLESARPSHTSQYLCATQPQGPETGELFFGEGSRLTVL.

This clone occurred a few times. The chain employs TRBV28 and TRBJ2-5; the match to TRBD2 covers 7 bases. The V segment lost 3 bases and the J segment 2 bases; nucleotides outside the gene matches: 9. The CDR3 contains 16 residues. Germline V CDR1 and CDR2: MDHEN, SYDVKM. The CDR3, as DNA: TGTGCCAGCAGTTTGAGCTTTCTAGCGGAACAAGAGACCCAGTACTTC. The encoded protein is CASSLSFLAEQETQYF.

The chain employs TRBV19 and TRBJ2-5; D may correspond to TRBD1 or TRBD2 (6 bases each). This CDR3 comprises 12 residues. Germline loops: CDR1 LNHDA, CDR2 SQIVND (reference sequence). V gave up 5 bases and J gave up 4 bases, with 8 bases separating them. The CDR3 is CASSGGGETQYF. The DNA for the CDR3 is TGTGCCAGTAGTGGAGGGGGAGAGACCCAGTACTTC.

CDR3 bases: TGTGCCAGCAGTGACCGCCTTCCCTTGGACGGCCAGGAAGGCTACACCTTC. Amino acids: CASSDRLPLDGQEGYTF. The gene calls are TRBV25-1 and TRBJ1-2, with unresolved D. The CDR3 is 17 residues long. The V end lost 3 bases, the J end lost 8 bases, and 25 bases lay between the germline ends. Germline CDR1 MGHDK, CDR2 SYGVNS.

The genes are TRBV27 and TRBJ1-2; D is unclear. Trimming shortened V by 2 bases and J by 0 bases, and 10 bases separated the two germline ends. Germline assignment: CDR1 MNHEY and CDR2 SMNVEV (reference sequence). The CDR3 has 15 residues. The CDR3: CASSLKQPSNYGYTF. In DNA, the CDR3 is TGTGCCAGCAGTTTAAAACAGCCCTCTAACTATGGCTACACCTTC.

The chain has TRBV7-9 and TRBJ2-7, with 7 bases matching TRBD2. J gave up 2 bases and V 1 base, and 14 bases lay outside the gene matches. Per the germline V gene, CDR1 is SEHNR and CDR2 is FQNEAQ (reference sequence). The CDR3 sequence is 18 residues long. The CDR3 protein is CASSLVGDSSGRPYEQYF. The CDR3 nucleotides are TGTGCCAGCAGCTTAGTAGGGGATTCTAGCGGACGACCCTACGAGCAGTACTTC.

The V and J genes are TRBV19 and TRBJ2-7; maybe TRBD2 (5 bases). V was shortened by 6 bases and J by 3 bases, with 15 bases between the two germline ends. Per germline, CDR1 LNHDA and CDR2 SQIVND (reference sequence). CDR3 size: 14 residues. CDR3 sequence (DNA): TGTGCCAGTAGCACCGCGGGCCGGGACTACGAGCAGTACTTC. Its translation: CASSTAGRDYEQYF.

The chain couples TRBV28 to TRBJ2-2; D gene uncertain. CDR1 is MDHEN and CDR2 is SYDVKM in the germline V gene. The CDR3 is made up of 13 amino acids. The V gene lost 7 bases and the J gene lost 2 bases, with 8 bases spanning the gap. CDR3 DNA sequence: TGTGCCAGCATCACAGAAAACACCGGGGAGCTGTTTTTT. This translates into CASITENTGELFF.

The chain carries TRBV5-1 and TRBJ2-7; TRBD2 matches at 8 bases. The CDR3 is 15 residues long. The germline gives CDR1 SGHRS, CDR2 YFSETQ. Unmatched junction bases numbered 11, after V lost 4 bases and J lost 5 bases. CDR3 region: CASSKGPGLEDEQYF. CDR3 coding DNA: TGCGCCAGCAGCAAGGGTCCGGGACTAGAGGACGAGCAGTACTTC.

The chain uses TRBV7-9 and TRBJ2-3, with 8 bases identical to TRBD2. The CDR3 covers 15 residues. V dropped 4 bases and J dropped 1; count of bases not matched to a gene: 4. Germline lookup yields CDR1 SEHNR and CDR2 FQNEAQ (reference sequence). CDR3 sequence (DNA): TGTGCCAGCAGCTACACTAGCGGCCGCACAGATACGCAGTATTTT. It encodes CASSYTSGRTDTQYF.

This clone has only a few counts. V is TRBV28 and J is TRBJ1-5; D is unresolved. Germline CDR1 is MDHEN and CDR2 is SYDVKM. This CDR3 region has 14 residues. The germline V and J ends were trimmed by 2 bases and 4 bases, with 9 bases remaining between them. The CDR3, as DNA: TGTGCCAGCAGTTTAGGTAGGAGGAATCAGCCCCAGCATTTT. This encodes CASSLGRRNQPQHF.

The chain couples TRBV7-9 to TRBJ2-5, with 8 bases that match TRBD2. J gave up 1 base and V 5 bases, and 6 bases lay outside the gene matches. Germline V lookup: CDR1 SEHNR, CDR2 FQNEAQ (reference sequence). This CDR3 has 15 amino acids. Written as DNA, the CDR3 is TGTGCCAGCAGCCCGATAGCGGGGACCCAAGAGACCCAGTACTTC. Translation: CASSPIAGTQETQYF.

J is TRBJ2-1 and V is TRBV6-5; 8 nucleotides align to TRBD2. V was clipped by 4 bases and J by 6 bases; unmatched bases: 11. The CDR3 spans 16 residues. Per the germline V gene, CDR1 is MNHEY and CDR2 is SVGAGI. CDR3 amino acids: CASSSPLSGSPNEQFF. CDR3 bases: TGTGCCAGCAGTTCCCCTCTGAGCGGGAGTCCCAATGAGCAGTTCTTC.

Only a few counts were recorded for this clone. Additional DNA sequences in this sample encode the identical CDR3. CDR3 region: CASSFGTHEQYF. The CDR3 DNA follows: TGTGCCAGCAGCTTTGGGACCCACGAGCAGTACTTC. This chain joins TRBV5-6 and TRBJ2-7; D may correspond to TRBD1 or TRBD2 (5 bases each). With 2 bases removed from V and 5 bases from J, the gap between germline ends came to 8 bases. Germline CDR1 reads SGHDT; CDR2 reads YYEEEE. CDR3 length: 12 residues.

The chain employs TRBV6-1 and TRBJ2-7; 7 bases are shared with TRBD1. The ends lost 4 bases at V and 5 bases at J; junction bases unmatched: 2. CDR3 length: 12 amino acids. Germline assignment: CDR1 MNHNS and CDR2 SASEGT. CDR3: CASSGQGDEQYF. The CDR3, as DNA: TGTGCCAGCAGTGGACAGGGTGACGAGCAGTACTTC.

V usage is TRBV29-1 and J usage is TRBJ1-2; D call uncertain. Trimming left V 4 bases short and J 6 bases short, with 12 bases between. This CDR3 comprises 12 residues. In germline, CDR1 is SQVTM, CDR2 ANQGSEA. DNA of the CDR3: TGCAGCGTTGGTTGGGGATATAATGGCTACACCTTC. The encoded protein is CSVGWGYNGYTF.

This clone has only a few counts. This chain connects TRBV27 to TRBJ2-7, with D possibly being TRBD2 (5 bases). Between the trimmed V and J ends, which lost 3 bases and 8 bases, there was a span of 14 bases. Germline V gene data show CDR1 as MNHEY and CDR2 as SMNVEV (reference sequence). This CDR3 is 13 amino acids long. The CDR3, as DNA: TGTGCCAGCAGTTTCAGGCTGGGGAGTCAGCAGTACTTC. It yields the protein CASSFRLGSQQYF.

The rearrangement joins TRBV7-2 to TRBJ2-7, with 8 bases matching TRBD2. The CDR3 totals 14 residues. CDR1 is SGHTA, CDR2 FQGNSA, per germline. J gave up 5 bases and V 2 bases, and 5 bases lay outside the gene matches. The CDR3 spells CASSLRREENEQYF. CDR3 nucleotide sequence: TGTGCCAGCAGCTTAAGGCGGGAGGAAAACGAGCAGTACTTC.

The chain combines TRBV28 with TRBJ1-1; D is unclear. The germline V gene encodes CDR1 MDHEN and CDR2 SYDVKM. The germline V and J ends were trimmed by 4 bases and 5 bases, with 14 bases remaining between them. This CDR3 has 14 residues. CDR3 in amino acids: CASSSPGRVTEAFF. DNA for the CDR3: TGTGCCAGCAGTTCCCCCGGTCGGGTAACTGAAGCTTTCTTT.

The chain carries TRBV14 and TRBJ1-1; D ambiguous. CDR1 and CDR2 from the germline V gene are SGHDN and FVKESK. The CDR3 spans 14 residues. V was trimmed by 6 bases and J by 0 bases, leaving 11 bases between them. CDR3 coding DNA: TGTGCCAGCAGGGGAAAACAGATGAACACTGAAGCTTTCTTT. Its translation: CASRGKQMNTEAFF.

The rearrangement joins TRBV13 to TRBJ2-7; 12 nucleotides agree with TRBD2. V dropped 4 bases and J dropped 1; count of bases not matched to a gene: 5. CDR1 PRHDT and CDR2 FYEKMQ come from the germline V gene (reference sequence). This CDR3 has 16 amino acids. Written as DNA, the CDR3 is TGTGCCAGCAGCTGGGGCCTAGCGGGAGGGTCCTACGAGCAGTACTTC. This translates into CASSWGLAGGSYEQYF. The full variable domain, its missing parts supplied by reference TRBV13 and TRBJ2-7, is AAGVIQSPRHLIKEKRETATLKCYPIPRHDTVYWYQQGPGQDPQFLISFYEKMQSDKGSIPDRFSAQQFSDYHSELNMSSLELGDSALYFCASSWGLAGGSYEQYFGPGTRLTVT.

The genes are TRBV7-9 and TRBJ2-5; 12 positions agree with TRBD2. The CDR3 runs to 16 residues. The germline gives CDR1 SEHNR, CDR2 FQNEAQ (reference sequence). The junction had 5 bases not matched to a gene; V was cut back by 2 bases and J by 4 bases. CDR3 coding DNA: TGTGCCAGCAGCTTATCCCTAGCGGGAGGGTTAGAGACCCAGTACTTC. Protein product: CASSLSLAGGLETQYF. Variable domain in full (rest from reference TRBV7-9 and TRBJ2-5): DTGVSQNPRHKITKRGQNVTFRCDPISEHNRLYWYRQTLGQGPEFLTYFQNEAQLEKSRLLSDRFSAERPKGSFSTLEIQRTEQGDSAMYLCASSLSLAGGLETQYFGPGTRLLVL.